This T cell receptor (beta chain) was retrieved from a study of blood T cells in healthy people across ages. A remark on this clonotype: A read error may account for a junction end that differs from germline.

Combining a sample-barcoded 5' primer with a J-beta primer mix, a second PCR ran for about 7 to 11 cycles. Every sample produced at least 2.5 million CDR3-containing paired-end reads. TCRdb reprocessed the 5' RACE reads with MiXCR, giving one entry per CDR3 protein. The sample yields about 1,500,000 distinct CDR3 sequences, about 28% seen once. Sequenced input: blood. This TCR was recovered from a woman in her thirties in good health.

The CDR3 DNA follows: TGTGCCAGCAGCTTGGGGGGTAACCATGGCTACACCTTC. Encoded protein: CASSLGGNHGYTF. The V and J genes are TRBV7-2 and TRBJ1-2, with a weak D call TRBD1 (5 bases). The CDR3 totals 13 residues. Germline-derived CDR1 and CDR2 are SGHTA and FQGNSA.